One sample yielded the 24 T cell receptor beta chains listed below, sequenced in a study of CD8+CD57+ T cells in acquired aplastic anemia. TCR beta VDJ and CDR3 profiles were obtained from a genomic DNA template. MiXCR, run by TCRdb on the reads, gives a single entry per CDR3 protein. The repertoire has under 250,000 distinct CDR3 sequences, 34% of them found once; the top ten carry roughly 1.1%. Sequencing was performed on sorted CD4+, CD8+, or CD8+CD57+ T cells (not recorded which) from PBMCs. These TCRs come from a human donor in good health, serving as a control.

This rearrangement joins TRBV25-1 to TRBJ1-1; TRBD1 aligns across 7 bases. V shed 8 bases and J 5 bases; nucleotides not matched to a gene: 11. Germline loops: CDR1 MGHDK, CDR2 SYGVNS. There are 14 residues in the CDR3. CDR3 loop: CASLPTGARTEAFF. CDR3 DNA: TGTGCCAGCCTTCCAACAGGGGCGAGAACTGAAGCTTTCTTT.

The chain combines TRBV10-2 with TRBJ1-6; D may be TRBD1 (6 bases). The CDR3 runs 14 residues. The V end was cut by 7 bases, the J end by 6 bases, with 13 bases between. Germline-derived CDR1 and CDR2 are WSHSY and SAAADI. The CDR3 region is CASTATGPNSPLHF. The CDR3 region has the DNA TGCGCCAGCACAGCCACAGGGCCTAATTCACCCCTCCACTTT.

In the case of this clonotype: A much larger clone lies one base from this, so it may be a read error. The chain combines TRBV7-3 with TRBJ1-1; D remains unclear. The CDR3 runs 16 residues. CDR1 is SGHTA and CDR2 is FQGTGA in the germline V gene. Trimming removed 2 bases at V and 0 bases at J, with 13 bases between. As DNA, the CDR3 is TGTGCCAGCAGCTTAGGACCCCGCCCACTGAACACTGAAGCTTTCTTT. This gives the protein CASSLGPRPLNTEAFF.

The CDR3 loop reads CASRPSRDRGENQPQHF. The CDR3 region has the DNA TGTGCCAGCAGACCTTCCCGGGACAGGGGGGAAAATCAGCCCCAGCATTTT. This chain joins TRBV6-1 and TRBJ1-5; 11 nucleotides agree with TRBD1. Germline V CDR1 and CDR2: MNHNS, SASEGT. CDR3 length: 17 residues. Losses at the gene ends were 6 bases for V and 4 bases for J; bases not matched to a gene: 11.

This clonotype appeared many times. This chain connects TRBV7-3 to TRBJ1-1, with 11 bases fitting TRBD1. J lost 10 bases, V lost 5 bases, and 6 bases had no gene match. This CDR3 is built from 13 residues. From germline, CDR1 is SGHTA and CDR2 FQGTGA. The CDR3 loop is CASSVGQGAGAFF. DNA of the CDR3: TGTGCCAGCAGCGTAGGACAGGGGGCGGGAGCTTTCTTT. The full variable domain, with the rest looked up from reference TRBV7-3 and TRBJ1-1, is GAGVSQTPSNKVTEKGKYVELRCDPISGHTALYWYRQSLGQGPEFLIYFQGTGAADDSGLPNDRFFAVRPEGSVSTLKIQRTERGDSAVYLCASSVGQGAGAFFGQGTRLTVV.

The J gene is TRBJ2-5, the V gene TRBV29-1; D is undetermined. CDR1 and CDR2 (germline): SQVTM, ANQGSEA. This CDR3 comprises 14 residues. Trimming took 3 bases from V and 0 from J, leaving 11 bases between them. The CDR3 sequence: CSVDTGSYQETQYF. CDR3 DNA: TGCAGCGTTGATACTGGATCGTACCAAGAGACCCAGTACTTC.

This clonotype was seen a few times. The DNA of the CDR3 is TGTGCCAGCAGCTTCGGGACTACCTACGAGCAGTACTTC. Amino acid sequence: CASSFGTTYEQYF. This sequence joins TRBV3-1 and TRBJ2-7; 7 nucleotides line up with TRBD2. The J segment lost 2 bases and the V segment lost 5 bases, leaving 3 bases of the junction unmatched. Germline V lookup: CDR1 LGHDT, CDR2 YNNKEL (reference sequence). This CDR3 contains 13 residues.

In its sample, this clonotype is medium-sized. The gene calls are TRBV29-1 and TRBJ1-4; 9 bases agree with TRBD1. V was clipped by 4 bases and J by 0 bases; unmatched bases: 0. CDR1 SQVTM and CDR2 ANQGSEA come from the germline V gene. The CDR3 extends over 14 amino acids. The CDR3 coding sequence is TGCAGCGTTGGGACAGGGGCAACTAATGAAAAACTGTTTTTT. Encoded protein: CSVGTGATNEKLFF.

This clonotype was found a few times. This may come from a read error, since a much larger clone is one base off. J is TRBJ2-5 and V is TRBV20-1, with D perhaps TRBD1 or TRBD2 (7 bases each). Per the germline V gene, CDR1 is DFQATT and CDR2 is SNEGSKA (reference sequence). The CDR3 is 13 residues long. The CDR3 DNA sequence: TGCGGTGCTAGCGGCAGGGGGCAAGAGACCCAGTACTTC. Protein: CGASGRGQETQYF.

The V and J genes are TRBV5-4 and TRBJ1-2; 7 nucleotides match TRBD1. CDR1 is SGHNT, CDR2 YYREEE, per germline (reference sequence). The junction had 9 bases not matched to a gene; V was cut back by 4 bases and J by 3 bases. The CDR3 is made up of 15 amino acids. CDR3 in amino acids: CASSRPTGVDYGYTF. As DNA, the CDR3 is TGTGCCAGCAGCCGACCAACAGGGGTTGACTATGGCTACACCTTC. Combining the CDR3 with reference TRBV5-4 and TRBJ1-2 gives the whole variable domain ETGVTQSPTHLIKTRGQQVTLRCSSQSGHNTVSWYQQALGQGPQFIFQYYREEENGRGNFPPRFSGLQFPNYSSELNVNALELDDSALYLCASSRPTGVDYGYTFGSGTRLTVV.

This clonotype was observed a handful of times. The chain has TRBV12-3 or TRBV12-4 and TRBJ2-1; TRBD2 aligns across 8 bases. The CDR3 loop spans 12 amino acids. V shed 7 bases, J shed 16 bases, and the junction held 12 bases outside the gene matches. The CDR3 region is CASTPGGRPPFF. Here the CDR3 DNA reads TGTGCCAGCACCCCTGGCGGGAGGCCCCCCTTCTTC.

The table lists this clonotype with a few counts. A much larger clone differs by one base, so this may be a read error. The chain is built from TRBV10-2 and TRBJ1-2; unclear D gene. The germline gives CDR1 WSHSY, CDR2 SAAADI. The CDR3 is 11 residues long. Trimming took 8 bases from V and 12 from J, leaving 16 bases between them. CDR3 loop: CASARGFGHTF. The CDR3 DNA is TGCGCCAGCGCACGGGGTTTCGGCCACACCTTC.

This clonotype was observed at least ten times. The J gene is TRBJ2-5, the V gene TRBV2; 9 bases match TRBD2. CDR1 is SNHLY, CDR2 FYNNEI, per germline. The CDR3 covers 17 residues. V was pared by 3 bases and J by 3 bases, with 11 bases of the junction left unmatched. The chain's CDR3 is CASSDDRLAGREETQYF. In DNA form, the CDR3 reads TGTGCCAGCAGTGATGATCGGCTAGCGGGGCGGGAAGAGACCCAGTACTTC.

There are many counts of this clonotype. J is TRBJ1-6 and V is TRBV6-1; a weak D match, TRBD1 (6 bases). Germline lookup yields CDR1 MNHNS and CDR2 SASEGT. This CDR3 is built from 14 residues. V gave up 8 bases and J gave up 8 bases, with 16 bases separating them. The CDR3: CASVYRQVYSPLHF. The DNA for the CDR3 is TGTGCCAGCGTATATAGACAGGTCTATTCACCCCTCCACTTT.

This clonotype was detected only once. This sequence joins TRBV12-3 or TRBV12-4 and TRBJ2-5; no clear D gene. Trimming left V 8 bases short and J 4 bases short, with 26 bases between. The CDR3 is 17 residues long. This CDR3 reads CASGMGTGVGWGETQYF. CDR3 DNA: TGTGCCAGCGGGATGGGAACTGGGGTGGGGTGGGGAGAGACCCAGTACTTC.

The CDR3 DNA sequence: TGTGCCAGCAGCGTAGTTCCAGGCCAGGGGATCGCTGAAGCTTTCTTT. Translating gives CASSVVPGQGIAEAFF. This chain uses TRBV9 with TRBJ1-1; perhaps TRBD1 as D (6 bases). CDR3 size: 16 residues. V gave up 0 bases and J gave up 6 bases, with 18 bases separating them. The germline gives CDR1 SGDLS, CDR2 YYNGEE. The full variable domain, with the rest looked up from reference TRBV9 and TRBJ1-1, is DSGVTQTPKHLITATGQRVTLRCSPRSGDLSVYWYQQSLDQGLQFLIQYYNGEERAKGNILERFSAQQFPDLHSELNLSSLELGDSALYFCASSVVPGQGIAEAFFGQGTRLTVV.

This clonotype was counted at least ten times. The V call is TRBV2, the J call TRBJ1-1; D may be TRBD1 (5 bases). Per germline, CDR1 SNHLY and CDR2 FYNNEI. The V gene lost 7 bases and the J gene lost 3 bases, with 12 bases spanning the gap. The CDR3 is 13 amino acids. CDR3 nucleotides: TGTGCCAGCATCCTAGGGGATTACACTGAAGCTTTCTTT. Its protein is CASILGDYTEAFF.

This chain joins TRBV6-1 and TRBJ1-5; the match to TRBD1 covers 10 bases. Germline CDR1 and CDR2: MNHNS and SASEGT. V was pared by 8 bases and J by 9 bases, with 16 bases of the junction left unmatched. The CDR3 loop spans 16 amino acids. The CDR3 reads CASRLPGQGRFAPQHF. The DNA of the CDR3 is TGTGCCAGCCGCCTACCGGGACAGGGGAGATTCGCGCCCCAGCATTTT.

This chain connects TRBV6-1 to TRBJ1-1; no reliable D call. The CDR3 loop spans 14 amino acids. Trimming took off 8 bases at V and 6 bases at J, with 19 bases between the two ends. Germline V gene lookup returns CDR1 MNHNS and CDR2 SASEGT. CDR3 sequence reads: CASLNYRGRAEAFF. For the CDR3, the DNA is TGTGCCAGCCTAAACTACCGGGGTAGGGCTGAAGCTTTCTTT.

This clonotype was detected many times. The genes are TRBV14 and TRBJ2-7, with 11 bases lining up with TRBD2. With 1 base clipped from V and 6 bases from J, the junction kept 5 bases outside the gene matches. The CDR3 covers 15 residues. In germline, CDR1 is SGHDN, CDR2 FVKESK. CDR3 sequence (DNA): TGTGCCAGCAGCCAAGTTAGCGGGAGGGCCATCGAGCAGTACTTC. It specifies CASSQVSGRAIEQYF.

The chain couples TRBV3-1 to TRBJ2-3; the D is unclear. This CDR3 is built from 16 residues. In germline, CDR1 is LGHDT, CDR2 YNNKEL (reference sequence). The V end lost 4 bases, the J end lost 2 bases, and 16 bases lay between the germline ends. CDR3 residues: CASSPWTPEYTDTQYF. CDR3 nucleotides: TGTGCCAGCAGCCCATGGACCCCCGAATACACAGATACGCAGTATTTT.

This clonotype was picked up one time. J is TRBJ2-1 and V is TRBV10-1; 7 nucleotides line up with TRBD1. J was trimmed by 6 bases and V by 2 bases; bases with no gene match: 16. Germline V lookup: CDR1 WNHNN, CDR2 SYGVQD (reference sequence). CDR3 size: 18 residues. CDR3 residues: CASSEVNGSRGLLNEQFF. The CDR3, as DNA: TGCGCCAGCAGTGAGGTAAATGGAAGTAGGGGGCTGCTCAATGAGCAGTTCTTC.

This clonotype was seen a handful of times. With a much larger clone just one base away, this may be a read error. CDR3 residues: CASSHPLVPYEQYF. The CDR3 DNA sequence: TGTGCCAGCAGCCACCCCCTAGTACCCTACGAGCAGTACTTC. The rearrangement uses TRBV2 and TRBJ2-7; D ambiguous. The V gene lost 6 bases and the J gene lost 2 bases, with 14 bases spanning the gap. This CDR3 is built from 14 residues. CDR1 and CDR2 (germline): SNHLY, FYNNEI.

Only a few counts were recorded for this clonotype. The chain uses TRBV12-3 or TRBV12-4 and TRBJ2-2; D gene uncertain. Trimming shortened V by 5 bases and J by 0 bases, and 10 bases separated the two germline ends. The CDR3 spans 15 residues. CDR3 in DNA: TGTGCCAGCAGTCGGACGCGCGCGAACACCGGGGAGCTGTTTTTT. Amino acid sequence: CASSRTRANTGELFF.